This TCR beta chain was found in a study of blood T cell repertoires in COVID-19 (dated by TCRdb to about 2020). Regarding the complete study: Samples covering the acute and convalescent phases of COVID-19 were provided by collaborators in the United States, Italy and Spain. The prospective study material was composed of cDNA or gDNA derived from T cells, B-cell-depleted T cells, or PBMCs. Subjects who had been exposed to COVID-19, were actively infected with it, or had recovered from it provided the deeply sampled blood TCRbeta repertoires that made up the dataset. A freely available public database, intended as a resource for researchers studying the immune response to SARS-CoV-2, is where the repertoires were released. The samples were drawn from the first 160 participants of the ongoing ImmuneRACE study and from more than 1,000 subjects provided by 6 global collaborators. A de-identified subject ID, COVID-19 status, age in years and sex were almost always included in the sample metadata. Where available, HLA class I and class II types were taken from metadata supplied by the sample provider and were not determined by assay-based typing.

To note about this clone: The antigen it recognizes is unknown. Base qualities are missing; no much larger clone stands one base away.

The paper's findings and limits, for the study overall: The quantity of clinical and demographic metadata differed by source and by participant and was supplied without curation.

The immunoSEQ Assay, a bias-controlled multiplex PCR, was used to amplify TCRbeta CDR3 regions from genomic DNA. As for the original processing: The number of nucleated cells in each sample was estimated by amplification of reference gene primers within the assay. To quantify the absolute abundance of each unique TCRbeta CDR3 rearrangement, sequence reads were collapsed and filtered. For each sample, productive Simpson clonality was calculated as the square root of Simpson's diversity index over productive rearrangements. TCRdb obtained this table from immuneACCESS and retained in-frame rearrangements with V and J assigned. These tables miss some clones; where compared with another copy, unresolved V genes account for less than half of the shortfall, and the remainder is unexplained. The V and J calls and clone size are taken from that table; D and trimming were inferred from the DNA. For this sample the table gives some 230,000 clones, of which approximately 82% were detected only once. The ten largest make up over 12% of the sample.

Participants in the prospective study were aged roughly 18 to 89 years, lived in about two dozen United States geographic areas, and enrolled through a virtual design. In the prospective study, participants were assigned to cohorts based on the clinical history participants reported in a screening survey and a study questionnaire. For ImmuneRACE Cohort 3, a participant was defined as recovered based on two consecutive negative NP/OP PCR tests, clearance by a healthcare professional, or resolution of symptoms. Each participant in the prospective study had whole blood, serum and a nasopharyngeal or oropharyngeal swab collected by mobile phlebotomists. Additional blood draws and questionnaires over an approximately two-month period could optionally be provided by prospective study participants. Before DNA extraction, prospective study blood samples were shipped either frozen or at room temperature.

In the germline V gene, CDR1 corresponds to MNHEY and CDR2 to SVGAGI. From cysteine to phenylalanine, the CDR3 is 15 amino acids long. Just the 45-base CDR3 DNA is kept, in frame starting at base 1. Unmatched junction bases come to 12, with V trimmed by 6 bases and J by 7 bases. The sample comprised PBMCs or T cells enriched from blood (not recorded which). The rearrangement combines TRBV6-5 with TRBJ1-2; TRBD1 matches 9 bases in the middle. The sequence derives from a man aged 35 to 55 who had recovered from COVID-19. At the DNA level, the sequence is TGTGCCAGCAGCTTGAAGCCACAGGGGGCCCGTGGCTACACCTTC. It encodes CASSLKPQGARGYTF.